The 31 T cell receptor beta chains given below trace back to one sample, sequenced in a study of sequential checkpoint blockade in melanoma. The repertoire was sequenced with immunoSEQ multiplex PCR; TCRdb's copy has only in-frame clones and lacks some. The table has some 9,600 clones, 20% to 30% seen once. Regarding treatment: randomized to nivolumab then ipilimumab (arm A) or the reverse (arm B). This material consisted of tumor tissue (inferred from file names), taken from a patient given nivolumab and ipilimumab in sequence. These TCRs come from a human donor with melanoma.

The chain couples TRBV19 to TRBJ2-3; 9 bases fit TRBD2. Germline V gives CDR1 LNHDA, CDR2 SQIVND (reference sequence). Germline trimming cut 4 bases from V and 5 bases from J; bases unmatched to any gene: 13. This CDR3 region has 17 residues. The CDR3 DNA reads as TGTGCCAGTAGTAAGGACTCGAGCGGGAGGTTGGTAGATACGCAGTATTTT. Its translation: CASSKDSSGRLVDTQYF.

The chain combines TRBV19 with TRBJ2-3; D not resolved. V was cut by 4 bases and J by 4 bases, with 12 bases left in between. This CDR3 contains 14 residues. In germline, CDR1 is LNHDA, CDR2 SQIVND (reference sequence). Here the CDR3 reads CASSTRNVADTQYF. The CDR3 DNA sequence: TGTGCCAGTAGTACCAGGAATGTTGCAGATACGCAGTATTTT.

The gene calls are TRBV30 and TRBJ2-5; maybe TRBD2 (6 bases). V gave up 1 base and J gave up 3 bases, with 9 bases separating them. The germline V gene encodes CDR1 GTSNPN and CDR2 SVGIG (reference sequence). This CDR3 is built from 13 residues. CDR3 DNA sequence: TGTGCCTGGAGTGACAGGAGGGAAGAGACCCAGTACTTC. It translates to CAWSDRREETQYF.

V is TRBV19 and J is TRBJ1-5; tentatively, D is TRBD1 (5 bases). The CDR3 runs to 13 residues. Germline CDR1 reads LNHDA; CDR2 reads SQIVND (reference sequence). Trimming left V 8 bases short and J 7 bases short, with 15 bases between. DNA of the CDR3: TGTGCCAGTCGTGGGGGGTCGGGACAGCCCCAGCATTTT. Protein: CASRGGSGQPQHF.

A few counts support this clone. V usage is TRBV6-8 and J usage is TRBJ2-3; D is uncertain. Germline CDR1 MNHGY, CDR2 SAAAGT. CDR3 length: 14 amino acids. V lost 6 bases and J lost 6, with 16 bases in between. CDR3 sequence: CASSRTALWDTQYF. In DNA, the CDR3 is TGTGCCAGCAGCCGCACGGCGCTATGGGATACGCAGTATTTT.

This clone was counted between two and nine times. V is TRBV11-3 and J is TRBJ2-7; TRBD1 is a possible D gene (6 bases). Germline values: CDR1 SGHNT, CDR2 YENEEA. V lost 4 bases and J 4 bases, leaving 14 bases between the germline ends. The CDR3 spans 14 residues. The CDR3 here is CASSSSVGQYEQYF. For the CDR3, the DNA is TGTGCCAGCAGCTCTTCCGTCGGACAGTACGAGCAGTACTTC.

The genes are TRBV10-1 and TRBJ1-5; no reliable D call. The CDR3 has 11 residues. CDR1 is WNHNN and CDR2 is SYGVQD in the germline V gene (reference sequence). The V end lost 2 bases, the J end lost 6 bases, and 2 bases lay between the germline ends. The CDR3 spells CASSEVQPQHF. CDR3 bases: TGCGCCAGCAGTGAGGTTCAGCCCCAGCATTTT.

This chain uses TRBV6-8 with TRBJ2-1, with 12 bases that match TRBD2. This CDR3 has 15 residues. Germline V gene sequence: CDR1 MNHGY, CDR2 SAAAGT. V lost 10 bases and J lost 2; bases outside the gene matches: 6. As DNA, the CDR3 is TGTGCCATCAGAAGGACTAGCGGGACCTACAATGAGCAGTTCTTC. This gives the protein CAIRRTSGTYNEQFF.

This rearrangement joins TRBV19 to TRBJ2-6; the D is unclear. The germline V and J ends were trimmed by 5 bases and 3 bases, with 8 bases remaining between them. CDR3 length: 14 residues. The V gene's germline CDR1 is LNHDA and CDR2 SQIVND (reference sequence). CDR3 nucleotide sequence: TGTGCCAGTAGTTGGGGAAATGGGGCCAACGTCCTGACTTTC. As protein: CASSWGNGANVLTF.

This chain uses TRBV5-1 with TRBJ2-7; perhaps TRBD1 as D (6 bases). The V gene lost 4 bases and the J gene lost 0 bases, with 20 bases spanning the gap. Germline V lookup: CDR1 SGHRS, CDR2 YFSETQ. The CDR3 length is 17 residues. The CDR3 region is CASSLPPSGQFSYEQYF. CDR3 coding DNA: TGCGCCAGCAGCCTGCCTCCAAGCGGACAGTTCTCCTACGAGCAGTACTTC. Together with reference TRBV5-1 and TRBJ2-7, the CDR3 gives the full variable domain: KAGVTQTPRYLIKTRGQQVTLSCSPISGHRSVSWYQQTPGQGLQFLFEYFSETQRNKGNFPGRFSGRQFSNSRSEMNVSTLELGDSALYLCASSLPPSGQFSYEQYFGPGTRLTVT.

The chain links TRBV6-8 to TRBJ2-7; 8 nucleotides agree with TRBD1. V trimming: 6 bases; J trimming: 2 bases; junction bases outside the gene matches: 6. This CDR3 region has 14 residues. Looked up from germline, CDR1 is MNHGY and CDR2 is SAAAGT. DNA of the CDR3: TGTGCCAGCAGCAGGACAGGGAACGCCTACGAGCAGTACTTC. This codes for CASSRTGNAYEQYF.

The chain is built from TRBV7-1 and TRBJ2-2, with D possibly matching TRBD1 (6 bases). TRBV7-1 is noted as an ORF with a role that remains uncertain. The CDR3 contains 15 residues. V was cut by 0 bases and J by 3 bases, with 8 bases left in between. CDR3 sequence reads: CASSSAGAYTGELFF. DNA for the CDR3: TGTGCCAGCAGCTCAGCGGGGGCTTACACCGGGGAGCTGTTTTTT.

This clone has only a few counts. The V gene is TRBV28, the J gene TRBJ1-2; D not resolved. The CDR3 length is 15 residues. Trimming shortened V by 11 bases and J by 1 base, and 20 bases separated the two germline ends. Germline CDR1 is MDHEN and CDR2 is SYDVKM. This CDR3 is CAAYTSHLGNYGYTF. The CDR3 bases are TGTGCCGCTTACACCAGCCACCTGGGTAACTATGGCTACACCTTC.

This clone is medium-sized. The genes are TRBV6-8 and TRBJ2-1, with 9 bases identical to TRBD2. The length of the CDR3 is 16 residues. Per germline, CDR1 MNHGY and CDR2 SAAAGT. V was pared by 0 bases and J by 6 bases, with 6 bases of the junction left unmatched. The CDR3 bases are TGTGCCAGCAGTTACTCGATTCGCGGGAGGGCCAATGAGCAGTTCTTC. Residues: CASSYSIRGRANEQFF.

The V gene is TRBV15, the J gene TRBJ1-4; D gene ambiguous. CDR3 size: 18 residues. CDR1 is LNHNV, CDR2 YYDKDF, per germline (reference sequence). Trimming shortened V by 3 bases and J by 0 bases, and 17 bases separated the two germline ends. The CDR3 spells CATSRAPPGTATNEKLFF. CDR3 DNA sequence: TGTGCCACCAGCAGGGCACCACCGGGTACTGCAACTAATGAAAAACTGTTTTTT.

As for this clone: Compared with germline, one end of the junction differs, possibly owing to a read error. The V call is TRBV19, the J call TRBJ2-1; 7 bases map to TRBD1. CDR1 is LNHDA and CDR2 is SQIVND in the germline V gene (reference sequence). The CDR3 runs 12 residues. The CDR3 DNA sequence: TGTGCCAGTAGTATCGGGACAGTTACACCGGTCTTC. This encodes CASSIGTVTPVF.

Turning to this clone: A junction boundary mismatches the germline segment, possibly from a read error. The rearrangement links TRBV13 to TRBJ1-1; D call uncertain. The CDR3 consists of 12 residues. Germline CDR1 is PRHDT and CDR2 is FYEKMQ (reference sequence). CDR3 protein: CASSLAHGRAPF. The DNA of the CDR3 is TGTGCCAGCAGCTTAGCCCATGGTAGGGCCCCATTT.

The genes are TRBV7-6 and TRBJ2-7; 7 bases agree with TRBD2. The junction had 15 bases not matched to a gene; V was cut back by 4 bases and J by 6 bases. The CDR3 covers 16 residues. CDR1 and CDR2 (germline): SGHVS, FNYEAQ. DNA for the CDR3: TGTGCCAGCAGCTCTGCTAGCGGAGGAGCTATCTTCGAGCAGTACTTC. Protein: CASSSASGGAIFEQYF. Supplemented by reference TRBV7-6 and TRBJ2-7, the full variable domain reads GAGVSQSPRYKVTKRGQDVALRCDPISGHVSLYWYRQALGQGPEFLTYFNYEAQQDKSGLPNDRFSAERPEGSISTLTIQRTEQRDSAMYRCASSSASGGAIFEQYFGPGTRLTVT.

The rearrangement links TRBV23-1 to TRBJ2-3, with TRBD2 matching over 10 bases. TRBV23-1 is given ORF status, its function remaining uncertain. This CDR3 contains 15 residues. After removal of 6 bases from V and 5 bases from J, the junction contained 8 bases not matched to a gene. In nucleotides, the CDR3 is TGCGCCAGCAGCGAAAGCGGGGGGGGAGGAGATACGCAGTATTTT. As protein: CASSESGGGGDTQYF.

V gene TRBV11-3 combines with J gene TRBJ1-4; unclear D gene. The CDR3 contains 15 residues. Germline assignment: CDR1 SGHNT and CDR2 YENEEA. Deletions cut 4 bases from V and 7 bases from J, with 16 bases between. The CDR3 here is CASSSLPTWAEKLFF. Written as DNA, the CDR3 is TGTGCCAGCAGCTCACTACCCACTTGGGCTGAAAAACTGTTTTTT.

This clone was detected only once. This sequence joins TRBV19 and TRBJ2-5, with 8 bases fitting TRBD2. With 7 bases clipped from V and 3 bases from J, the junction kept 13 bases outside the gene matches. The CDR3 is 16 amino acids. Germline loops: CDR1 LNHDA, CDR2 SQIVND (reference sequence). The CDR3 sequence: CASTIRGYSGKETQYF. The CDR3 coding sequence is TGTGCCAGTACCATCAGGGGCTATAGCGGGAAAGAGACCCAGTACTTC.

This chain uses TRBV2 with TRBJ2-5, with 7 bases that match TRBD2. Germline V gives CDR1 SNHLY, CDR2 FYNNEI. J lost 0 bases, V lost 8 bases, and 3 bases had no gene match. CDR3 length equals 13 residues. The DNA for the CDR3 is TGTGCCAGCTCCCTAGCGGACCAAGAGACCCAGTACTTC. Amino acids: CASSLADQETQYF.

J is TRBJ1-2 and V is TRBV19; D gene uncertain. V lost 5 bases and J lost 4, with 8 bases in between. The CDR3 is 12 residues long. CDR1 LNHDA and CDR2 SQIVND come from the germline V gene (reference sequence). For the CDR3, the DNA is TGTGCCAGTAGTGCTTGGGGCTATGGCTACACCTTC. Protein product: CASSAWGYGYTF.

The gene calls are TRBV28 and TRBJ1-1, with D possibly TRBD1 on 5 matching bases. There are 15 residues in the CDR3. The germline gives CDR1 MDHEN, CDR2 SYDVKM. Trimming shortened V by 2 bases and J by 5 bases, and 15 bases separated the two germline ends. The CDR3 region is CASSLGHPGWTEAFF. The CDR3 DNA reads as TGTGCCAGCAGTTTAGGACATCCTGGATGGACTGAAGCTTTCTTT. The full variable domain, its missing parts supplied by reference TRBV28 and TRBJ1-1, is DVKVTQSSRYLVKRTGEKVFLECVQDMDHENMFWYRQDPGLGLRLIYFSYDVKMKEKGDIPEGYSVSREKKERFSLILESASTNQTSMYLCASSLGHPGWTEAFFGQGTRLTVV.

CDR3 bases: TGTGCCAGCTGGGACAGTTTTGCCTACGAGCAGTACTTC. Amino acids: CASWDSFAYEQYF. The chain uses TRBV6-8 and TRBJ2-7, with 7 positions matching TRBD1. Trimming at V came to 8 bases and at J to 2 bases, leaving 6 bases not matched to a gene. Germline lookup yields CDR1 MNHGY and CDR2 SAAAGT. The CDR3 length is 13 residues.

This clone was counted at least ten times. The chain uses TRBV6-8 and TRBJ1-5; perhaps TRBD1 as D (6 bases). Germline CDR1 and CDR2: MNHGY and SAAAGT. The ends were cut back, 5 bases at V and 0 bases at J, with 14 bases in the middle. The CDR3 spans 16 residues. The CDR3 spells CASSPWTEYSNQPQHF. The CDR3 DNA is TGTGCCAGCAGTCCTTGGACAGAATATAGCAATCAGCCCCAGCATTTT.

This clone was counted only a few times. The chain recombines TRBV18 with TRBJ2-7, with D perhaps matching TRBD2 (6 bases). Between the trimmed V and J ends, which lost 3 bases and 2 bases, there was a span of 8 bases. The CDR3 has 13 amino acids. Per germline, CDR1 KGHSH and CDR2 LQKENI. This CDR3 reads CASSPGGPYEQYF. The CDR3 DNA reads TGTGCCAGCTCACCGGGGGGACCCTACGAGCAGTACTTC.

The rearrangement joins TRBV5-1 to TRBJ2-1; TRBD2 is a possible D gene (5 bases). Trimming stripped 0 bases from V and 8 bases from J, with 12 bases between. Germline V gives CDR1 SGHRS, CDR2 YFSETQ. The CDR3 runs to 14 residues. CDR3 bases: TGCGCCAGCAGCTTGGTTGAACTGAGGGATGAGCAGTTCTTC. As protein: CASSLVELRDEQFF.

This clone has more than one count but fewer than ten. This rearrangement joins TRBV7-4 to TRBJ2-2; maybe TRBD1 (5 bases). Germline V gene lookup returns CDR1 SGHVT and CDR2 SQSDAQ. The CDR3 is 16 residues long. With 5 bases removed from V and 4 bases from J, the gap between germline ends came to 17 bases. CDR3 sequence: CASSPEAPRGTGELFF. The CDR3 bases are TGTGCCAGCAGCCCAGAGGCCCCAAGGGGCACCGGGGAGCTGTTTTTT.

This clone was seen ten or more times. This chain connects TRBV4-1 to TRBJ2-1; D is unclear. V was shortened by 0 bases and J by 4 bases, with 13 bases between the two germline ends. The CDR3 runs to 16 residues. Germline V CDR1 and CDR2: MGHRA, YSYEKL. CDR3 protein: CASSQDWAREYNEQFF. The CDR3 nucleotides read TGCGCCAGCAGCCAAGATTGGGCTAGAGAATACAATGAGCAGTTCTTC.

The chain recombines TRBV13 with TRBJ2-2, with D possibly TRBD2 on 6 matching bases. Per the germline V gene, CDR1 is PRHDT and CDR2 is FYEKMQ (reference sequence). This CDR3 has 15 residues. With 1 base removed from V and 6 bases from J, the gap between germline ends came to 12 bases. The CDR3 sequence is CASSLAGVVPGELFF. The CDR3 DNA sequence: TGTGCCAGCAGCTTAGCGGGAGTGGTCCCCGGGGAGCTGTTTTTT.